This is a list of T cell receptor beta chains from one sample in a study of shared clonotypes between healthy human individuals. The data were produced by immunoSEQ multiplex PCR, yet TCRdb's version contains in-frame clones alone and is incomplete. The sample includes approximately 1.9 million clones, about 93% of them seen just once. The sequenced material came from naive CD8+ T cells from PBMCs. The receptors here all came from a man in his late teens or twenties in good health. Some clones in this sample may be carry-over from other donors' samples. Each CDR3 is given with its conserved first and last residue. A D gene is named only where the DNA matches it firmly. Size is omitted from some rows. Given values are once, few, many or a class for expanded clones.

j_call d_call clone_size v_call cdr3_aa cdr3_nt
TRBJ2-1 TRBD2 - TRBV28 CASSLGRAHNEQFF TGTGCCAGCAGTTTAGGGAGGGCGCACAATGAGCAGTTCTTC
TRBJ1-2 - - TRBV27 CASSPRGGNGYTF TGTGCCAGCAGCCCGAGGGGGGGCAATGGCTACACCTTC
TRBJ2-7 - - TRBV29-1 CSVIRGPYEQYF TGCAGCGTAATCCGCGGGCCTTACGAGCAGTACTTC
TRBJ1-4 TRBD1 - TRBV6-4 CASSETTGTGEKLFF TGTGCCAGCAGTGAAACGACAGGGACGGGTGAAAAACTGTTTTTT
TRBJ2-7 TRBD1 - TRBV19 CASSPGQGFSYEQYF TGTGCCAGTAGTCCAGGACAGGGTTTCTCCTACGAGCAGTACTTC
TRBJ2-2 TRBD2 - TRBV7-3 CASSPDPSGITTGELFF TGTGCCAGCAGCCCAGACCCTAGCGGAATAACGACCGGGGAGCTGTTTTTT
TRBJ1-1 - - TRBV7-8 CASSSYTEAFF TGTGCCAGCAGCTCGTACACTGAAGCTTTCTTT
TRBJ1-1 - - TRBV27 CASSLNPRRQSLRYIEAFF TGTGCCAGCAGTTTAAATCCAAGACGGCAAAGCTTACGCTACATTGAAGCTTTCTTT
TRBJ2-7 TRBD2 - TRBV9 CASSAGLAGVGEQYF TGTGCCAGCAGCGCGGGACTAGCGGGAGTGGGTGAGCAGTACTTC
TRBJ2-1 - - TRBV2 CASRGAVVRTYNEQFF TGTGCCAGCAGGGGTGCGGTCGTCCGCACCTACAATGAGCAGTTCTTC
TRBJ2-1 TRBD2 - TRBV30 CAWSVFPPGNLAGGPNEQFF TGTGCCTGGAGTGTCTTCCCACCCGGCAACTTAGCGGGAGGTCCCAATGAGCAGTTCTTC
TRBJ2-7 TRBD1 - TRBV6-6 CASSYSRQGYEQYF TGTGCCAGCAGTTACTCCCGACAGGGCTACGAGCAGTACTTC
TRBJ2-3 - - TRBV13 CASSKTRTDTQYF TGTGCCAGCAGCAAAACTCGGACAGATACGCAGTATTTT
TRBJ2-3 - - TRBV4-2 CASSQRVGPDTQYF TGTGCCAGCAGCCAACGGGTGGGGCCAGATACGCAGTATTTT
TRBJ2-7 - - TRBV4-1 CASSQDRGQPYEQYF TGCGCCAGCAGCCAAGATCGAGGACAGCCCTACGAGCAGTACTTC
TRBJ2-1 - - TRBV7-9 CASSLTGAREQFF TGTGCCAGCAGCCTAACGGGCGCCCGTGAGCAGTTCTTC
TRBJ2-7 - - TRBV6-5 CASSYEYEQYF TGTGCCAGCAGTTACGAATACGAGCAGTACTTC
TRBJ2-5 TRBD1 once TRBV9 CASSVGTGGTETQYF TGTGCCAGCAGCGTCGGGACAGGGGGAACGGAGACCCAGTACTTC
TRBJ2-7 - - TRBV9 CASSVRASDEQYF TGTGCCAGCAGCGTAAGGGCTAGCGACGAGCAGTACTTC
TRBJ1-1 - - TRBV12-5 CASGGTEAFF TGTGCTAGTGGGGGCACTGAAGCTTTCTTT
TRBJ2-3 - - TRBV7-9 CASSPRTAPLTDTQYF TGTGCCAGCAGCCCCCGGACAGCCCCCCTTACAGATACGCAGTATTTT
TRBJ2-2 TRBD2 - TRBV28 CASSPPGGHVAGELFF TGTGCCAGCAGTCCCCCGGGAGGGCATGTGGCCGGGGAGCTGTTTTTT
TRBJ2-7 - - TRBV5-1 CASSPGTNAYEQYF TGCGCCAGCAGCCCCGGGACAAATGCCTACGAGCAGTACTTC
TRBJ1-2 - - TRBV19 CASSITYPNAGTHRLGYTF TGTGCCAGTAGTATAACCTATCCTAATGCCGGGACCCATAGGTTGGGCTACACCTTC
TRBJ1-2 - - TRBV10-3 CAILERSQGYTF TGTGCCATCCTTGAGAGGTCACAGGGCTACACCTTC
TRBJ2-1 TRBD2 - TRBV10-3 CAISDPAGGDNEQFF TGTGCCATCAGTGACCCGGCGGGAGGGGACAATGAGCAGTTCTTC
TRBJ1-2 TRBD1 - TRBV5-8 CASSLDRDYTF TGTGCCAGCAGCCTCGACAGGGACTACACCTTC
TRBJ1-5 TRBD1 - TRBV28 CASSFRDSNQPQHF TGTGCCAGCAGTTTTCGGGACAGTAATCAGCCCCAGCATTTT
TRBJ2-1 TRBD2 once TRBV29-1 CSVDGLLAGDYNEQFF TGCAGCGTTGATGGGTTACTAGCGGGTGACTACAATGAGCAGTTCTTC
TRBJ2-1 TRBD2 - TRBV7-9 CASSFREEGDNEQFF TGTGCCAGCAGCTTTCGGGAGGAGGGAGACAATGAGCAGTTCTTC
TRBJ2-7 TRBD1 - TRBV10-3 CAIRETGFHEQYF TGTGCCATCAGGGAGACAGGGTTCCACGAGCAGTACTTC
TRBJ2-7 - - TRBV29-1 CSVTAGYEQYF TGCAGCGTGACGGCAGGGTACGAGCAGTACTTC
TRBJ2-7 - - TRBV28 CASSLEGSYEQYF TGTGCCAGCAGTTTAGAGGGTTCCTACGAGCAGTACTTC
TRBJ1-3 - - TRBV4-1 CASRRPGHSGNTIYF TGCGCCAGCCGACGCCCTGGACACTCTGGAAACACCATATATTTT
TRBJ1-5 TRBD1 once TRBV27 CATSDRGNQQPQHF TGTGCCACCTCAGACAGGGGTAATCAACAGCCCCAGCATTTT
TRBJ1-2 - few TRBV13 CASRISGVGGYTF TGTGCCAGCAGGATTTCAGGGGTTGGTGGCTACACCTTC
TRBJ2-1 - - TRBV10-1 CASSESNRKNEQFF TGCGCCAGCAGTGAAAGCAACAGGAAAAATGAGCAGTTCTTC
TRBJ1-1 - few TRBV28 CASRLNMGWTEAFF TGTGCCAGCAGACTCAATATGGGGTGGACTGAAGCTTTCTTT
TRBJ2-2 - - TRBV4-1 CASSQVTGPANTGELFF TGCGCCAGCAGCCAAGTCACAGGGCCCGCGAACACCGGGGAGCTGTTTTTT
TRBJ1-1 - few TRBV28 CASSRDHPGTEAFF TGTGCCAGCAGTAGGGACCACCCCGGCACTGAAGCTTTCTTT
TRBJ2-5 TRBD1 once TRBV28 CASSATLPGQRLSQTQYF TGTGCCAGCAGCGCAACCCTCCCGGGACAGAGATTATCCCAGACCCAGTACTTC
TRBJ1-1 - - TRBV9 CASSADPDRPMNTEAFF TGTGCCAGCAGCGCTGACCCCGACAGACCTATGAACACTGAAGCTTTCTTT
TRBJ2-6 - - TRBV29-1 CSVAWGANVLTF TGCAGCGTTGCCTGGGGGGCCAACGTCCTGACTTTC
TRBJ1-5 - - TRBV4-1 CASSQEENSNQPQHF TGCGCCAGCAGCCAGGAAGAGAATAGCAATCAGCCCCAGCATTTT